The T cell receptor (beta chain) described here comes from a study of blood T cell repertoires in COVID-19. V dropped 5 bases and J dropped 3 bases, with 17 bases sitting between them. This CDR3 has 15 amino acids. The germline CDR1 and CDR2 sequences are LGHNT and FRNRAP. Seattle patients were enrolled during active infection and followed longitudinally. Some clones are missing from TCRdb's copy, which holds only in-frame ones; the method was immunoSEQ multiplex PCR. The sample yields around 60,000 clones, roughly 72% seen once. This clone has just a few counts. The chain has TRBV12-5 and TRBJ2-7; perhaps TRBD1 as D (6 bases). The sequenced sample was peripheral blood. This TCR derives from a woman between 70 and 85 years old with COVID-19, enrolled during active disease. CDR3 sequence reads: CASGKLWDTSYEQYF. The CDR3 region has the DNA TGTGCTAGTGGTAAATTATGGGACACAAGCTACGAGCAGTACTTC.